The rows below give T cell receptor beta chains drawn from one sample of a study of OX40 agonist ivuxolimab in advanced cancers. Sequencing used immunoSEQ multiplex PCR; TCRdb keeps in-frame clones, though not all of them. The top ten hold around 0.57% of the sample, which has about 120,000 clones, around 89% seen once. The sample consisted of CD4+ or CD8+ T cells sorted from blood, taken in a trial of the OX40 agonist ivuxolimab. Receptors originate from an adult with an advanced solid tumor such as melanoma, head and neck, liver or kidney cancer. CDR3s include the opening cysteine and the closing phenylalanine or tryptophan. The D gene is left open where the match is weak. Not every row has a clone size; where given, it reads once, few, many or a size class.

cdr3_aa cdr3_nt clone_size j_call d_call v_call
CASTLGGHGGYTF TGTGCCAGCACCCTAGGGGGCCACGGGGGCTACACCTTC - TRBJ1-2 TRBD1 TRBV4-2
CASRPAGGGANVLTF TGTGCCAGCAGGCCCGCGGGAGGAGGGGCCAACGTCCTGACTTTC once TRBJ2-6 TRBD2 TRBV6-6
CASSLGGIPNEKLFF TGTGCCAGCAGCTTAGGGGGTATACCTAATGAAAAACTGTTTTTT - TRBJ1-4 - TRBV7-2
CASSQDPTPTLEQYF TGTGCCAGCAGCCAAGATCCCACCCCTACACTCGAGCAGTACTTC - TRBJ2-7 - TRBV4-2
CASSGRNIWDEQYF TGTGCCAGCAGCGGGCGCAATATTTGGGACGAGCAGTACTTC - TRBJ2-7 - TRBV7-2
CASRGGRAQADTQYF TGTGCCAGCAGGGGGGGCAGGGCGCAAGCAGATACGCAGTATTTT - TRBJ2-3 - TRBV7-2
CASSFQGYTNEKLFF TGCGCCAGCAGCTTCCAGGGGTATACTAATGAAAAACTGTTTTTT - TRBJ1-4 - TRBV5-1
CASNRGVADTQYF TGTGCCAGCAATCGAGGGGTAGCAGATACGCAGTATTTT - TRBJ2-3 - TRBV28
CAGQDRENSPLHF TGTGCCGGCCAAGACAGGGAGAATTCACCCCTCCACTTT - TRBJ1-6 TRBD1 TRBV6-6
CASSVAGTGGKETQYF TGTGCCAGCAGCGTAGCTGGGACAGGGGGAAAAGAGACCCAGTACTTC - TRBJ2-5 TRBD1 TRBV9
CASSQPTGVVRETQYF TGCGCCAGCAGCCAACCGACGGGGGTGGTCCGAGAGACCCAGTACTTC - TRBJ2-5 - TRBV4-1
CASKGGAHNEKLFF TGTGCCAGCAAAGGGGGCGCCCACAATGAAAAACTGTTTTTT - TRBJ1-4 TRBD1 TRBV6-5
CASGHRPYGYTF TGTGCCAGTGGGCATAGGCCGTATGGCTACACCTTC - TRBJ1-2 - TRBV19
CASSLGRGQQETQYF TGTGCCAGCAGCTTAGGCCGGGGACAGCAAGAGACCCAGTACTTC - TRBJ2-5 TRBD1 TRBV13
CASSRRTGADLNTEAFF TGCGCCAGCAGCCGCCGGACAGGGGCCGACTTAAACACTGAAGCTTTCTTT - TRBJ1-1 TRBD1 TRBV5-1
CASSLTGGGYEQYF TGTGCCAGCAGCCTAACGGGGGGCGGGTACGAGCAGTACTTC - TRBJ2-7 - TRBV7-2
CSVGGGSTNEKLFF TGCAGCGTTGGAGGGGGATCAACTAATGAAAAACTGTTTTTT - TRBJ1-4 - TRBV29-1
CASSLAEEYNEQFF TGTGCCAGCAGCTTAGCTGAGGAATACAATGAGCAGTTCTTC - TRBJ2-1 - TRBV7-2
CAWSVLSYEQYF TGTGCCTGGAGTGTTTTGTCCTACGAGCAGTACTTC once TRBJ2-7 - TRBV30
CASSFNSEKLFF TGCGCCAGCAGCTTTAATAGTGAAAAACTGTTTTTT - TRBJ1-4 - TRBV5-1
CASSLKGGRNSPLHF TGTGCCAGCAGCTTGAAAGGAGGCAGGAATTCACCCCTCCACTTT - TRBJ1-6 - TRBV5-8
CASSAYTDTQYF TGTGCCAGCAGCGCATACACAGATACGCAGTATTTT - TRBJ2-3 - TRBV13
CASSPGVVNTEAFF TGCGCCAGCAGCCCGGGGGTGGTGAACACTGAAGCTTTCTTT - TRBJ1-1 - TRBV5-1
CASSKTGVGYGYTF TGTGCCAGCAGCAAGACAGGGGTCGGCTATGGCTACACCTTC - TRBJ1-2 TRBD1 TRBV5-6
CASSWDYEQYF TGTGCCAGCAGCTGGGATTACGAGCAGTACTTC - TRBJ2-7 - TRBV6-1
CASSPGAGGIETQYF TGTGCCAGCAGCCCCGGCGCGGGGGGCATTGAGACCCAGTACTTC - TRBJ2-5 TRBD2 TRBV11-3
CASRGGGGNTGELFF TGTGCCAGCAGGGGAGGTGGGGGAAACACCGGGGAGCTGTTTTTT - TRBJ2-2 - TRBV6-5
CASSLGGGTGELFF TGTGCCAGCAGCTTGGGCGGGGGGACCGGGGAGCTGTTTTTT - TRBJ2-2 TRBD2 TRBV11-2
CASSPPWGAGANVLTF TGTGCCAGCAGCCCGCCTTGGGGGGCTGGGGCCAACGTCCTGACTTTC - TRBJ2-6 - TRBV7-2
CASSPGTGSFYEQYF TGTGCCAGCAGTCCCGGGACAGGGTCTTTCTACGAGCAGTACTTC - TRBJ2-7 TRBD1 TRBV27
CASSRALGTYEQYF TGTGCCAGCAGTAGGGCCCTTGGAACCTACGAGCAGTACTTC - TRBJ2-7 - TRBV7-9
CASSESAGTYGYTF TGTGCCAGCAGTGAAAGCGCAGGGACCTATGGCTACACCTTC - TRBJ1-2 - TRBV25-1
CASSDSMVYNEQFF TGTGCCAGCAGTGATTCGATGGTTTACAATGAGCAGTTCTTC - TRBJ2-1 - TRBV6-1
CASLGQNTDTQYF TGTGCCAGCTTAGGACAGAACACAGATACGCAGTATTTT - TRBJ2-3 - TRBV18
CASSSYPQARGNEQFF TGTGCCAGCAGCTCTTACCCACAGGCCCGAGGGAATGAGCAGTTCTTC - TRBJ2-1 - TRBV11-2
CASSVGTVFQETQYF TGCGCCAGTTCGGTCGGGACAGTTTTTCAAGAGACCCAGTACTTC - TRBJ2-5 TRBD1 TRBV5-1
CAIRAGGDQPQHF TGTGCCATCAGGGCAGGAGGGGATCAGCCCCAGCATTTT - TRBJ1-5 - TRBV10-3
CASSPRQGANYGYTF TGTGCCAGCTCACCTAGACAGGGGGCGAACTATGGCTACACCTTC - TRBJ1-2 TRBD1 TRBV18
CASSPGLLNTEAFF TGCGCCAGCAGCCCCGGACTGCTGAACACTGAAGCTTTCTTT once TRBJ1-1 - TRBV5-1
CASSLGGTGAKNEQYF TGTGCCAGCAGCTTAGGGGGCACAGGGGCGAAGAACGAGCAGTACTTC - TRBJ2-7 TRBD1 TRBV7-9
CASSLDQGRRNIQYF TGTGCCAGCAGCTTAGATCAGGGGCGCAGAAACATTCAGTACTTC - TRBJ2-4 - TRBV7-9
CASSEVGRGQEKLFF TGTGCCAGCAGTGAAGTGGGCAGGGGACAGGAAAAACTGTTTTTT - TRBJ1-4 TRBD1 TRBV6-1
CASRGSGTLYGYTF TGTGCCAGCAGGGGCTCCGGGACCCTCTATGGCTACACCTTC - TRBJ1-2 - TRBV6-1
CASSLAPSLDEQYF TGTGCCAGCAGCTTAGCACCAAGCCTCGACGAGCAGTACTTC - TRBJ2-7 - TRBV11-3
CAIRNSGTGNSNEQYF TGTGCCATCAGAAATTCCGGGACAGGGAATTCCAACGAGCAGTACTTC - TRBJ2-7 TRBD1 TRBV10-3